This TCR beta chain was identified during a study of cytomegalovirus exposure and HLA in healthy donors. This clone was seen a few times. The primer mix had 60 Vbeta and 13 Jbeta primers. Profiled with immunoSEQ multiplex PCR; TCRdb holds only in-frame clones, not every one. The sample has 85,000 to 100,000 clones, 60% to 65% seen once. The CDR3 is 17 amino acids. The germline V gene has CDR1 SGHRS and CDR2 YFSETQ. Trimming cost V 0 bases and J 0 bases, with 10 bases left between them. The TCR originated in a human donor in good health. The material sequenced was PBMCs. The chain has TRBV5-1 and TRBJ1-6; D gene uncertain. CDR3 DNA sequence: TGCGCCAGCAGCTTGGCCACAGTGAGCTCCTATAATTCACCCCTCCACTTT. It encodes CASSLATVSSYNSPLHF.